This entry describes one TCR beta chain. Investigators performed immunoSEQ version v3.0 at survey level. The method was immunoSEQ multiplex PCR; TCRdb's version includes in-frame clones alone and lacks a portion of them. Among fewer than 20,000 clones listed, 70% to 80% were seen once. This entry belongs to a study of long-term antiretroviral therapy in people with HIV. Germline V gene data show CDR1 as SGHAT and CDR2 as FQNNGV. V lost 3 bases, J lost 0 bases, and 8 bases lay in between. The CDR3 sequence is 14 residues long. DNA was extracted from around 0.96-9.9 million thawed cryopreserved PBMC. The TCR sequence derives from a man aged 40-50 years with HIV. The chain joins TRBV11-2 to TRBJ1-1, with a weak D call TRBD1 (5 bases). The source was unsorted PBMCs, collected 2.1 years after starting antiretroviral therapy. The CDR3 spells CASSFLQVNTEAFF. In DNA, the CDR3 is TGTGCCAGCAGCTTCCTACAGGTGAACACTGAAGCTTTCTTT.